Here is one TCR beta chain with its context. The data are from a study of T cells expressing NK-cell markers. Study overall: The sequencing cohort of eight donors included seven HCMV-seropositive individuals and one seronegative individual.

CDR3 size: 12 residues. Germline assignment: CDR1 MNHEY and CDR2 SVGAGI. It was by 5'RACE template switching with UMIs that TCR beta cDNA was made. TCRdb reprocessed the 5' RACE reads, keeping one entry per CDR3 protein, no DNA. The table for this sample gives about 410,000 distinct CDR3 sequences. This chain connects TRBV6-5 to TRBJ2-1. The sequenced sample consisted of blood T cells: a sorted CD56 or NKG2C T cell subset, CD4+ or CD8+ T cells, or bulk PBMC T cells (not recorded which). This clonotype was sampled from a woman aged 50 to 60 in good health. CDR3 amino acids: CASTPDRRVEFF.